Each of the 30 T cell receptor beta chains below was sequenced from the same sample in a study of shared clonotypes between healthy human individuals. TCRdb keeps only in-frame clones here, not all; method: immunoSEQ multiplex PCR. The sample records 1.4 million to 1.5 million clones, roughly 95% being singletons. Sequencing was performed on naive CD4+ T cells sorted from blood. The subset: CD45RA+ positively selected. The receptor source for this set is a man between 25 and 39 years old in good health.

V usage is TRBV5-1 and J usage is TRBJ2-2; D remains ambiguous. Germline values: CDR1 SGHRS, CDR2 YFSETQ. V was shortened by 5 bases and J by 0 bases, with 8 bases between the two germline ends. The CDR3 extends over 14 amino acids. DNA for the CDR3: TGCGCCAGCAGGGACGGAACGAACACCGGGGAGCTGTTTTTT. It yields the protein CASRDGTNTGELFF.

This rearrangement joins TRBV7-9 to TRBJ1-1; no definite D call. The CDR3 loop spans 12 amino acids. V lost 5 bases and J lost 8, with 12 bases in between. CDR1 is SEHNR and CDR2 is FQNEAQ in the germline V gene (reference sequence). The DNA for the CDR3 is TGTGCCAGCAGCGTCGGAGACCCAGAAGCTTTCTTT. Translating it yields CASSVGDPEAFF.

This chain uses TRBV5-1 with TRBJ1-4, with D possibly being TRBD1 (5 bases). The CDR3 covers 14 residues. Per germline, CDR1 SGHRS and CDR2 YFSETQ. The ends were cut back, 5 bases at V and 8 bases at J, with 16 bases in the middle. CDR3 DNA: TGCGCCAGCAGGTCGACAAGGGACGGAGAAAAACTGTTTTTT. Its translation: CASRSTRDGEKLFF.

V usage is TRBV6-6 and J usage is TRBJ2-2; tentative D call: TRBD1 (5 bases). The CDR3 loop spans 14 amino acids. The germline gives CDR1 MNHNY, CDR2 SVGAGI (reference sequence). With 1 base removed from V and 5 bases from J, the gap between germline ends came to 8 bases. The CDR3 here is CASSYLQVTGELFF. In DNA, the CDR3 is TGTGCCAGCAGTTACTTACAGGTGACCGGGGAGCTGTTTTTT.

The chain has TRBV5-6 and TRBJ2-3, with D unresolved. Per the germline V gene, CDR1 is SGHDT and CDR2 is YYEEEE. Between the trimmed V and J ends, which lost 0 bases and 0 bases, there was a span of 11 bases. The CDR3 runs 16 residues. CDR3 coding DNA: TGTGCCAGCAGCTTGGCCGAAGCGATCAGCACAGATACGCAGTATTTT. Translated, it gives CASSLAEAISTDTQYF. Variable domain in full (rest from reference TRBV5-6 and TRBJ2-3): DAGVTQSPTHLIKTRGQQVTLRCSPKSGHDTVSWYQQALGQGPQFIFQYYEEEERQRGNFPDRFSGHQFPNYSSELNVNALLLGDSALYLCASSLAEAISTDTQYFGPGTRLTVL.

The rearrangement links TRBV6-1 to TRBJ2-2; possibly TRBD1 for D (5 bases). Per the germline V gene, CDR1 is MNHNS and CDR2 is SASEGT. CDR3 length: 14 amino acids. Trimming pared 4 bases from V and 6 bases from J, leaving 12 bases between. This CDR3 reads CASSARVSAGELFF. For the CDR3, the DNA is TGTGCCAGCAGTGCCAGGGTTTCGGCCGGGGAGCTGTTTTTT.

J is TRBJ2-7 and V is TRBV21-1; the table's D call, TRBD1, has no DNA check behind it. TRBV21-1 is listed as a pseudogene. This CDR3 has 15 amino acids. The CDR3 protein is CASSKANRGGYEQYF. CDR3 DNA: TGTGCCAGCAGCAAAGCCAACAGGGGGGGATACGAGCAGTACTTC.

This clone was picked up one time. V is TRBV9 and J is TRBJ1-3; 10 nucleotides line up with TRBD1. Germline V CDR1 and CDR2: SGDLS, YYNGEE. V lost 0 bases and J lost 5; bases outside the gene matches: 8. This CDR3 has 17 amino acids. The chain's CDR3 is CASSVDPGTGVRNTIYF. As DNA, the CDR3 is TGTGCCAGCAGCGTAGATCCCGGGACAGGGGTTAGAAACACCATATATTTT.

The chain recombines TRBV11-2 with TRBJ2-3; 14 bases are a match to TRBD2. The CDR3 length is 19 residues. With 2 bases clipped from V and 2 bases from J, the junction kept 9 bases outside the gene matches. Germline lookup yields CDR1 SGHAT and CDR2 FQNNGV. CDR3 nucleotides: TGTGCCAGCAGCTTATTCCGGACTAGCGGGAGGTTTATCACAGATACGCAGTATTTT. Translating gives CASSLFRTSGRFITDTQYF.

V usage is TRBV5-5 and J usage is TRBJ2-1; D uncertain. The length of the CDR3 is 13 residues. Between the trimmed V and J ends, which lost 7 bases and 8 bases, there was a span of 16 bases. Germline CDR1 SGHKS, CDR2 YYEKEE (reference sequence). This CDR3 reads CASLHAVFDEQFF. The CDR3 DNA reads as TGTGCCAGCTTACACGCGGTTTTCGATGAGCAGTTCTTC.

The CDR3 spells CASSGRDRGVVGEKLFF. The CDR3 DNA reads as TGTGCCAGCAGCGGACGGGACAGGGGCGTTGTAGGTGAAAAACTGTTTTTT. The chain recombines TRBV5-5 with TRBJ1-4; 10 nucleotides match TRBD1. The CDR3 extends over 17 amino acids. V lost 4 bases to trimming and J lost 7 bases; unmatched junction nucleotides: 13. Germline V gene sequence: CDR1 SGHKS, CDR2 YYEKEE (reference sequence).

The chain has TRBV9 and TRBJ2-5; D gene unclear. The ends were cut back, 0 bases at V and 1 base at J, with 10 bases in the middle. The germline V gene has CDR1 SGDLS and CDR2 YYNGEE. The CDR3 consists of 15 residues. The CDR3 loop is CASSVGPSSQETQYF. DNA of the CDR3: TGTGCCAGCAGCGTAGGTCCGTCATCCCAAGAGACCCAGTACTTC. Full variable domain (rest looked up from reference TRBV9 and TRBJ2-5): DSGVTQTPKHLITATGQRVTLRCSPRSGDLSVYWYQQSLDQGLQFLIQYYNGEERAKGNILERFSAQQFPDLHSELNLSSLELGDSALYFCASSVGPSSQETQYFGPGTRLLVL.

The V call is TRBV9, the J call TRBJ2-5; weak D call: TRBD1 (5 bases). The CDR3 contains 15 residues. Germline CDR1 reads SGDLS; CDR2 reads YYNGEE. V was clipped by 0 bases and J by 3 bases, with 12 bases between them. The CDR3 reads CASSVGRAREETQYF. CDR3 bases: TGTGCCAGCAGCGTAGGCAGGGCAAGAGAAGAGACCCAGTACTTC.

This chain connects TRBV29-1 to TRBJ2-1; 8 bases line up with TRBD1. Germline V gene sequence: CDR1 SQVTM, CDR2 ANQGSEA. J was trimmed by 5 bases and V by 4 bases; bases with no gene match: 7. The CDR3 extends over 14 amino acids. The DNA for the CDR3 is TGCAGCGTTGGCCGACAGGGGACGGACAATGAGCAGTTCTTC. It specifies CSVGRQGTDNEQFF.

The chain is built from TRBV7-9 and TRBJ1-1; D is perhaps TRBD1 (5 bases). With 5 bases removed from V and 0 bases from J, the gap between germline ends came to 19 bases. CDR1 SEHNR and CDR2 FQNEAQ come from the germline V gene (reference sequence). The CDR3 consists of 17 residues. The CDR3 DNA follows: TGTGCCAGCAGCCCGGCAGGGTTAGTGGGCATGAACACTGAAGCTTTCTTT. Protein sequence: CASSPAGLVGMNTEAFF. Variable domain in full (rest from reference TRBV7-9 and TRBJ1-1): DTGVSQNPRHKITKRGQNVTFRCDPISEHNRLYWYRQTLGQGPEFLTYFQNEAQLEKSRLLSDRFSAERPKGSFSTLEIQRTEQGDSAMYLCASSPAGLVGMNTEAFFGQGTRLTVV.

The genes are TRBV18 and TRBJ1-2; D is possibly TRBD1 (5 bases). Germline lookup yields CDR1 KGHSH and CDR2 LQKENI. This CDR3 is built from 13 residues. V was trimmed by 0 bases and J by 7 bases, leaving 9 bases between them. DNA of the CDR3: TGTGCCAGCTCACCACCTTCCGGGGCTGGCTACACCTTC. Its translation is CASSPPSGAGYTF.

Points on this clone: Other nucleotide sequences from this sample produce the same CDR3. The J gene is TRBJ2-7, the V gene TRBV5-1; D unresolved. V lost 0 bases, J lost 3 bases, and 4 bases lay in between. The germline CDR1 and CDR2 sequences are SGHRS and YFSETQ. The CDR3 is made up of 12 amino acids. CDR3 sequence: CASSLGGYEQYF. The CDR3 DNA is TGCGCCAGCAGCTTGGGGGGCTACGAGCAGTACTTC.

The chain recombines TRBV28 with TRBJ2-1; maybe TRBD1 (5 bases). CDR3 length: 12 residues. V lost 8 bases, J lost 7 bases, and 12 bases lay in between. The V gene's germline CDR1 is MDHEN and CDR2 SYDVKM. The CDR3 nucleotides are TGTGCCAGCCGCGGACAAACAAATGAGCAGTTCTTC. Translated: CASRGQTNEQFF.

The chain's CDR3 is CAWKKVGSNQPQHF. CDR3 bases: TGTGCCTGGAAAAAGGTCGGTAGCAATCAGCCCCAGCATTTT. The chain carries TRBV30 and TRBJ1-5; D is ambiguous. The CDR3 spans 14 residues. V lost 4 bases to trimming and J lost 0 bases, with 10 bases between them. The germline V gene has CDR1 GTSNPN and CDR2 SVGIG (reference sequence).

This clone was detected once. This chain connects TRBV9 to TRBJ2-7; TRBD2 matches at 7 bases. V shed 0 bases, J shed 3 bases, and the junction held 9 bases outside the gene matches. CDR1 and CDR2 from the germline V gene are SGDLS and YYNGEE. The CDR3 loop spans 16 amino acids. The CDR3 sequence is CASSVDLSTSSYEQYF. The DNA for the CDR3 is TGTGCCAGCAGCGTAGATCTTTCGACTAGCAGCTACGAGCAGTACTTC.

V gene TRBV5-1 combines with J gene TRBJ1-4, with D hard to call. Trimming removed 1 base from V and 11 bases from J, with 15 bases in between. Germline loops: CDR1 SGHRS, CDR2 YFSETQ. This CDR3 has 14 residues. CDR3 sequence: CASSLSPGSWKLFF. The CDR3, as DNA: TGCGCCAGCAGCTTGAGTCCGGGGTCTTGGAAACTGTTTTTT.

V and J are TRBV7-9 and TRBJ2-3; D tentatively reads TRBD1 or TRBD2 (7 bases each). The V end lost 3 bases, the J end lost 6 bases, and 22 bases lay between the germline ends. Per the germline V gene, CDR1 is SEHNR and CDR2 is FQNEAQ (reference sequence). This CDR3 is 17 amino acids long. In DNA form, the CDR3 reads TGTGCCAGCAGCTTGTGGTTGTTCCGGGGAGGGGGCGATACGCAGTATTTT. Its translation is CASSLWLFRGGGDTQYF.

The chain is built from TRBV10-2 and TRBJ2-7, with 12 positions matching TRBD2. The length of the CDR3 is 15 residues. V was pared by 4 bases and J by 5 bases, with 6 bases of the junction left unmatched. The germline CDR1 and CDR2 sequences are WSHSY and SAAADI. The CDR3 reads CASSVGLAGGDEQYF. The CDR3 DNA reads TGCGCCAGCAGTGTGGGGCTAGCGGGAGGGGACGAGCAGTACTTC.

The chain couples TRBV18 to TRBJ2-7; 15 bases line up with TRBD2. The V gene end was trimmed by 5 bases and the J gene end by 3 bases; junction bases not matched to a gene: 5. Germline CDR1 reads KGHSH; CDR2 reads LQKENI. CDR3 length equals 16 residues. The CDR3, as DNA: TGTGCCAGCTCAGATTCGGGACTAGCGGGAGGCTACGAGCAGTACTTC. Translated, it gives CASSDSGLAGGYEQYF. The full variable domain, rest sourced from reference TRBV18 and TRBJ2-7, is NAGVMQNPRHLVRRRGQEARLRCSPMKGHSHVYWYRQLPEEGLKFMVYLQKENIIDESGMPKERFSAEFPKEGPSILRIQQVVRGDSAAYFCASSDSGLAGGYEQYFGPGTRLTVT.

V and J are TRBV9 and TRBJ1-4, with D unresolved. Germline values: CDR1 SGDLS, CDR2 YYNGEE. V lost 4 bases to trimming and J lost 0 bases, with 10 bases between them. The CDR3 loop spans 15 amino acids. CDR3 coding DNA: TGTGCCAGCAGCAAGTTTGTCTCAACTAATGAAAAACTGTTTTTT. It yields the protein CASSKFVSTNEKLFF.

The chain joins TRBV7-6 to TRBJ2-7; no reliable D call. Germline values: CDR1 SGHVS, CDR2 FNYEAQ. The CDR3 sequence is 12 residues long. Trimming took 2 bases from V and 7 from J, leaving 9 bases between them. CDR3 bases: TGTGCCAGCAGCTTACAGGATCGGGAGCAGTACTTC. As protein: CASSLQDREQYF.

The rearrangement joins TRBV7-6 to TRBJ2-3; D not resolved. Germline V gives CDR1 SGHVS, CDR2 FNYEAQ. This CDR3 is built from 15 residues. Between the trimmed V and J ends, which lost 1 base and 1 base, there was a span of 9 bases. Here the CDR3 reads CASSLGRLGTDTQYF. As DNA, the CDR3 is TGTGCCAGCAGCTTAGGCAGACTGGGCACAGATACGCAGTATTTT.

The table lists this clone with a count of one. This CDR3 reads CASSPAGARVAGELFF. The CDR3, as DNA: TGTGCCAGCAGCCCAGCAGGAGCCAGGGTCGCCGGGGAGCTGTTTTTT. The V gene is TRBV4-2, the J gene TRBJ2-2, with D perhaps TRBD1 (5 bases). The CDR3 has 16 amino acids. Trimming cost V 4 bases and J 6 bases, with 18 bases left between them. Germline CDR1 is LGHNA and CDR2 is YNFKEQ.

This clone appeared a single time. The chain carries TRBV28 and TRBJ2-2, with 8 bases identical to TRBD2. Germline lookup yields CDR1 MDHEN and CDR2 SYDVKM. CDR3 length: 16 amino acids. V lost 6 bases, J lost 7 bases, and 13 bases stayed unmatched. CDR3 protein: CASSPLFGSGDGELFF. For the CDR3, the DNA is TGTGCCAGCAGCCCTTTATTTGGTAGCGGGGACGGGGAGCTGTTTTTT.

This chain joins TRBV10-3 and TRBJ2-3, with 8 bases identical to TRBD2. This CDR3 region has 13 residues. Trimming at V came to 7 bases and at J to 5 bases, leaving 5 bases not matched to a gene. Germline CDR1 and CDR2: ENHRY and SYGVKD. CDR3 in amino acids: CAIKPAGVDTQYF. The CDR3 DNA is TGTGCCATCAAACCAGCGGGAGTAGATACGCAGTATTTT.